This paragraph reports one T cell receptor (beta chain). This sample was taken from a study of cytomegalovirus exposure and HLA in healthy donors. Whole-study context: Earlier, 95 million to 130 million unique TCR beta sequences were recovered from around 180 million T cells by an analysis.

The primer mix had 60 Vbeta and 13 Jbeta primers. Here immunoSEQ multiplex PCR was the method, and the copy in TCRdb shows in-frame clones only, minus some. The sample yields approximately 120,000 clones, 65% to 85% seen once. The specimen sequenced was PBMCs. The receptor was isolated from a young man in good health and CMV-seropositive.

The CDR3 sequence: CASSIELGRGHPSPLHF. Here the CDR3 DNA reads TGTGCCAGTAGTATAGAACTTGGCAGGGGCCATCCTTCACCCCTCCACTTT. The chain links TRBV19 to TRBJ1-6; D is perhaps TRBD1 (6 bases). V lost 0 bases and J lost 9, with 18 bases in between. This CDR3 spans 17 amino acids. Germline assignment: CDR1 LNHDA and CDR2 SQIVND (reference sequence).